This passage covers 7 T cell receptor beta chains from one sample sequenced in a study of breast tumors, draining lymph nodes, adjacent tissues. Axillary draining lymph nodes of breast cancer patients supplied the node samples. TCRdb fed the multiplex PCR reads into MiXCR, producing one record per CDR3 protein. The table lists 100,000 to 150,000 distinct CDR3 sequences, less than 20% of them singletons. The sample consisted of axillary lymph node tissue. The receptor set was obtained from a female donor with breast cancer. Some clones in this sample may be carry-over from other donors' samples.

This clonotype was counted many times. The chain uses TRBV30 and TRBJ1-5, with D unresolved. Between the trimmed V and J ends, which lost 0 bases and 2 bases, there was a span of 8 bases. CDR3 size: 14 residues. Per germline, CDR1 GTSNPN and CDR2 SVGIG (reference sequence). CDR3 in amino acids: CAWSVVGGNQPQHF. CDR3 sequence (DNA): TGTGCCTGGAGTGTAGTCGGGGGCAATCAGCCCCAGCATTTT. The complete variable domain, with remaining parts taken from reference TRBV30 and TRBJ1-5, reads SQTIHQWPATLVQPVGSPLSLECTVEGTSNPNLYWYRQAAGRGLQLLFYSVGIGQISSEVPQNLSASRPQDRQFILSSKKLLLSDSGFYLCAWSVVGGNQPQHFGDGTRLSIL.

With regard to this clonotype: A much larger clone differs by one base, so this may be a read error. The rearrangement joins TRBV7-9 to TRBJ2-1; 7 bases match TRBD2. With V trimmed by 4 bases and J by 4 bases, 10 bases remained unmatched. Per germline, CDR1 SEHNR and CDR2 FQNEAQ (reference sequence). The CDR3 sequence is 16 residues long. In DNA form, the CDR3 reads TGTGCCAGCAGCTCCTGGGCTAGCGGACCTTACAATGAGCAGTTCTTC. Translated: CASSSWASGPYNEQFF.

This clonotype was recorded at least ten times. The chain carries TRBV5-8 and TRBJ2-1; D is tentatively TRBD1 or TRBD2 (5 bases each). Between the trimmed V and J ends, which lost 3 bases and 5 bases, there was a span of 12 bases. The germline V gene encodes CDR1 SGHTS and CDR2 YDEGEE. CDR3 length equals 14 residues. The CDR3 DNA reads TGTGCCAGCAGCTGGGACCTGGAGGACAATGAGCAGTTCTTC. Translating it yields CASSWDLEDNEQFF.

This clonotype was seen only once. Just one base apart from a much larger clone, this may be a read error. The rearrangement uses TRBV20-1 and TRBJ1-4; perhaps TRBD1 as D (5 bases). In germline, CDR1 is DFQATT, CDR2 SNEGSKA (reference sequence). CDR3 length: 13 amino acids. CDR3 region: CSAGGTANENLFF. The CDR3, as DNA: TGCAGTGCAGGAGGGACCGCGAATGAAAACCTGTTTTTT.

This clonotype was counted ten times or more. This chain links TRBV20-1 with TRBJ2-1, with D possibly matching TRBD2 (5 bases). Trimming left V 0 bases short and J 6 bases short, with 9 bases between. CDR3 length equals 13 residues. Per germline, CDR1 DFQATT and CDR2 SNEGSKA (reference sequence). CDR3 sequence: CSARDTGFNEQFF. CDR3 DNA: TGCAGTGCTAGAGATACGGGATTCAATGAGCAGTTCTTC.

In this sample, this clonotype turned up many times. The J gene is TRBJ1-4, the V gene TRBV4-1; a possible D gene is TRBD1 (5 bases). Germline CDR1 MGHRA, CDR2 YSYEKL. V dropped 1 base and J dropped 0 bases, with 12 bases sitting between them. CDR3 length: 17 amino acids. The CDR3 DNA reads TGCGCCAGCAGCCAAGGCCCCCCGACAGCAACTAATGAAAAACTGTTTTTT. Residues: CASSQGPPTATNEKLFF.

With regard to this clonotype: A read error may be the cause here, since a much bigger clone is one base away. J is TRBJ2-2 and V is TRBV6-1; D is perhaps TRBD1 or TRBD2 (5 bases each). Germline-derived CDR1 and CDR2 are MNHNS and SASEGT. The CDR3 is 12 residues long. CDR3 region: CASSVGAGGLFF. CDR3 DNA: TGTGCCAGCAGCGTAGGGGCTGGGGGGCTGTTTTTT.